Listed below are T cell receptor beta chains from one sample, sequenced in a study of glioma-infiltrating T cells after dendritic cell vaccination. Only in-frame clones appear in the TCRdb table, and some are missing; sequencing was by immunoSEQ multiplex PCR. Of more than 75,000 clones listed, roughly four fifths are singletons. The sample was blood, taken after dendritic cell vaccination. The receptor source for this set is a human donor with glioblastoma. Each CDR3 is given with its conserved first and last residue. Each record gives: CDR3 protein, CDR3 DNA, J gene, D gene, V gene, clone size. A D gene is named only where the DNA matches it firmly. Clone size is shown for a subset of rows, as once, few, many or a class of expanded clone.

CASSASTTARGGAFF,TGTGCCAGCAGTGCATCTACGACGGCGCGCGGTGGAGCTTTCTTT,TRBJ1-1,NA,TRBV6-5,few
CASSLLAEGRIGRNTEAFF,TGTGCCAGCAGCTTACTCGCAGAGGGTAGGATAGGAAGGAACACTGAAGCTTTCTTT,TRBJ1-1,NA,TRBV13,NA
CASSSHRGGEQYF,TGTGCCAGCAGCTCTCACAGGGGAGGCGAGCAGTACTTC,TRBJ2-7,NA,TRBV14,few
CASSLGTGDYNEQFF,TGTGCCAGCAGTCTCGGGACAGGGGACTACAATGAGCAGTTCTTC,TRBJ2-1,TRBD1,TRBV27,NA
CASKGLTNTGELFF,TGTGCCAGTAAGGGACTTACGAACACCGGGGAGCTGTTTTTT,TRBJ2-2,NA,TRBV19,NA
CASSLTASNQPQHF,TGTGCCAGCAGCTTGACAGCTAGCAATCAGCCCCAGCATTTT,TRBJ1-5,NA,TRBV7-9,NA
CASSYVGQQNTEAFF,TGTGCCAGCAGTTACGTGGGACAGCAGAACACTGAAGCTTTCTTT,TRBJ1-1,TRBD1,TRBV6-5,NA
CASSATGNTEAFF,TGTGCCAGCTCAGCTACAGGGAACACTGAAGCTTTCTTT,TRBJ1-1,NA,TRBV18,NA
CASSLSLAGNQPQHF,TGTGCCAGCAGTTTATCCCTGGCGGGGAATCAGCCCCAGCATTTT,TRBJ1-5,NA,TRBV27,NA
CASSSRNNNEQFF,TGTGCCAGCAGCTCCAGGAACAATAATGAGCAGTTCTTC,TRBJ2-1,NA,TRBV5-6,NA
CASSLGPGANVLTF,TGTGCCAGCAGCTTGGGGCCTGGGGCCAACGTCCTGACTTTC,TRBJ2-6,NA,TRBV5-4,NA
CASSHGTLNTEAFF,TGCGCCAGCAGCCACGGGACATTGAACACTGAAGCTTTCTTT,TRBJ1-1,NA,TRBV4-1,NA
CASSDSWNTEAFF,TGTGCCAGTAGCGACAGTTGGAACACTGAAGCTTTCTTT,TRBJ1-1,NA,TRBV19,NA
CSVETEETQYF,TGCAGCGTTGAAACGGAGGAGACCCAGTACTTC,TRBJ2-5,NA,TRBV29-1,NA